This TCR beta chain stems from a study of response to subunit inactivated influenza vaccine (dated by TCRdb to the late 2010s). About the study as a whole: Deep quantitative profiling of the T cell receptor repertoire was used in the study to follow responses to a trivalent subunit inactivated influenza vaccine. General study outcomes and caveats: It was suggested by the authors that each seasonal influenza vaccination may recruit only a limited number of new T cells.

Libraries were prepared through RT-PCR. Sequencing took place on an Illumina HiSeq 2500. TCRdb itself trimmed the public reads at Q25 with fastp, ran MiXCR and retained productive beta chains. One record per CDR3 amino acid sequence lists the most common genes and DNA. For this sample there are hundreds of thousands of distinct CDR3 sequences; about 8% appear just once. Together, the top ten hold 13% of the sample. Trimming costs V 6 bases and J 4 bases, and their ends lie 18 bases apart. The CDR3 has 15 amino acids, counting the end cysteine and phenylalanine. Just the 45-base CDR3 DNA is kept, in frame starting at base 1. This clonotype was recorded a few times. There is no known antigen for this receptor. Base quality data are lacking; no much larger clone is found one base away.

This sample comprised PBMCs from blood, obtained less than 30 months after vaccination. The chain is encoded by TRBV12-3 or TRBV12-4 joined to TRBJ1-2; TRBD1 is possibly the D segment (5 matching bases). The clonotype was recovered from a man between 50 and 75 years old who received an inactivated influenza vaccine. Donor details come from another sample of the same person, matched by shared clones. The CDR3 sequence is CASSAQGLTSYGYTF. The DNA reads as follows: TGTGCCAGCAGCGCCCAGGGCCTCACCTCCTATGGCTACACCTTC.